This T cell receptor (beta chain) was sequenced for a study of regulatory T cells in long-lasting Graves disease (dated by TCRdb to the early 2020s). As for the study more broadly: Persistent Graves' disease was defined as persistently positive TSH receptor autoantibodies together with antithyroid drug treatment for over 5 years. The study was registered as a clinical trial and conducted in China. TCR sequencing covered around 13 persistent and around 20 newly diagnosed Graves' disease patients, around 35 samples in total. This study used TCR sequencing and RNA sequencing of peripheral blood to compare persistent Graves' disease patients against newly diagnosed Graves' disease patients. On average, persistent Graves' disease patients in the clinical cohort had been on antithyroid drugs for about 10 years. What the authors observed across the whole study: As a limitation, the authors acknowledged that the small sample size may reduce accuracy. Compared with newly diagnosed patients, patients with persistent Graves' disease had lower TCR Shannon entropy and fewer highly expanded clones, which suggests clonal expansion. Persistent patients shared more public clonotypes among themselves (fewer than 3,000) than newly diagnosed patients did (about 970). Sequencing and analysis were limited to the TCR beta chain. TRBV28, TRBJ1-2 and TRBJ2-5 were preferentially used in persistent disease, while TRBV20-1 and TRBJ2-1 were favored in newly diagnosed disease. Peripheral blood alone was examined, since thyroid tissue, which constituted the primary lesion, could not be accessed.

The CDR3 runs 16 amino acids, cysteine and phenylalanine included. Only the CDR3 portion is preserved as DNA: 48 bases, with reading frame beginning at the first base. The germline V gene sets CDR1 to MNHNS and CDR2 to SASEGT. V ends up 6 bases short and J 2 bases short, with an unmatched junction base count of 8. The time point label of this sample denotes: persistent/refractory GD, antithyroid drugs over 5 years with positive TRAb. For both TCR sequencing and RNA sequencing, RNA was extracted from PBMCs in TRIzol. Graves' disease was diagnosed according to American Thyroid Association guidelines. Patients for the study were recruited at an endocrinology department in Xi'an, China. Each patient gave approximately 9.7 milliliters of peripheral blood, collected in an EDTA anticoagulant tube. PBMCs were isolated by Ficoll Paque Plus density gradient separation without further T cell sorting. An Agilent 2100 Bioanalyzer and agarose gel were used to check RNA quality, and a NanoDrop 2000 was used to measure RNA concentration.

Libraries were built with multiplex PCR. Instrument used: Illumina HiSeq 4000. CDR3 regions were amplified by Arm-PCR with iRepertoire HTBI primers to construct TCR beta libraries. Before sequencing, the PCR products underwent gel purification. Under the source paper's analysis protocol: Across samples, 60 to 75 TRBV and 13 to 15 TRBJ segments were identified and used for gene usage analysis of CDR3 amino acid clonotypes. COPE and FqMerger were used to merge filtered high-quality paired reads into contigs. BLAST was used to align contigs to IMGT TRBV, TRBD and TRBJ reference genes, with CDR3 defined following IMGT. Any clonotype with a frequency above 0.1% was classified as a highly expanded clone. Shannon entropy was used to measure repertoire diversity, and the Gini coefficient was used to measure V-J evenness. Public clonotypes were defined as clonotypes shared by more than one individual. TCRdb redid the processing of the public reads, applying fastp at Q25 and MiXCR, and retained in-frame beta chains. Merged by CDR3 protein, the rows form single entries marked with the most common genes and DNA. The V and J calls here are based on TCRdb, not the publication. A total of 650,000 to 850,000 distinct CDR3 sequences appear in this sample, 30% of them only once. The ten biggest clones cover 42% of the sample.

With respect to this clonotype: This clone's antigen is unknown. Base-call qualities are not available, and no considerably larger clone is one nucleotide away.

The sequence joins TRBV6-1 to TRBJ2-7; 12 bases in between match TRBD2. This receptor was identified in a female donor with Graves disease. This material consisted of peripheral blood mononuclear cells (PBMCs), taken when the disease was refractory, from a patient treated with antithyroid drugs. The nucleotides read TGTGCCAGCAGCCCGACTAGCGGGAGCCTACCCTACGAGCAGTACTTC. This gives the protein CASSPTSGSLPYEQYF.